These 16 T cell receptor beta chains came from one sample sequenced in a study of blood T cell repertoires in COVID-19. TCRdb keeps only in-frame clones here, not all; method: immunoSEQ multiplex PCR. The data contain about 360,000 clones, around 84% of them singletons. Sequenced: peripheral blood. Receptors originate from a human donor in a cohort sampled during active COVID-19.

This chain links TRBV6-2 or TRBV6-3 with TRBJ1-2, with no clear D. Germline V gives CDR1 MNHEY, CDR2 SVGEGT. The CDR3 is made up of 12 amino acids. V was trimmed by 4 bases and J by 2 bases, leaving 5 bases between them. The CDR3, as DNA: TGTGCCAGCAGTTTCCTGAACTATGGCTACACCTTC. Its protein product is CASSFLNYGYTF.

The J gene is TRBJ2-4, the V gene TRBV4-1; 9 nucleotides align to TRBD1. The CDR3 length is 17 residues. The V gene end was trimmed by 5 bases and the J gene end by 1 base; junction bases not matched to a gene: 9. Germline V CDR1 and CDR2: MGHRA, YSYEKL. The CDR3 DNA is TGCGCCAGCAGCATAATACAGGGGGCGTTTGCCAAAAACATTCAGTACTTC. Translation gives CASSIIQGAFAKNIQYF.

The count of this clone is one. The rearrangement uses TRBV16 and TRBJ2-2, with 7 bases fitting TRBD1. CDR3 length equals 16 residues. The trim removed 5 bases at V and 1 base at J, leaving 7 bases unmatched. CDR1 is KGHSY, CDR2 FQNENV, per germline. The CDR3 sequence: CASSVGQAVNTGELFF. The CDR3 DNA is TGTGCCAGCAGCGTAGGACAGGCAGTGAACACCGGGGAGCTGTTTTTT.

J is TRBJ2-1 and V is TRBV11-3; a possible D gene is TRBD2 (6 bases). CDR3 length equals 16 residues. CDR1 is SGHNT, CDR2 YENEEA, per germline. The germline V and J ends were trimmed by 1 base and 2 bases, with 12 bases remaining between them. CDR3 DNA sequence: TGTGCCAGCAGCTTAGTCGGGCTAGCGACCTACAATGAGCAGTTCTTC. It translates to CASSLVGLATYNEQFF.

The CDR3 DNA reads as TGTGCCAGCCGCAGGAACTCTATAGCGGGAGCTAAGGTAGATACGCAGTATTTT. It is translated as CASRRNSIAGAKVDTQYF. V gene TRBV7-2 combines with J gene TRBJ2-3, with TRBD2 identical over 9 bases. Looked up from germline, CDR1 is SGHTA and CDR2 is FQGNSA. The CDR3 totals 18 residues. With V trimmed by 8 bases and J by 5 bases, 20 bases remained unmatched.

The chain joins TRBV6-5 to TRBJ2-3, with a weak D call TRBD2 (6 bases). Trimming removed 6 bases from V and 5 bases from J, with 12 bases in between. The germline gives CDR1 MNHEY, CDR2 SVGAGI. This CDR3 region has 13 residues. In DNA form, the CDR3 reads TGTGCCAGCAGAGAGGGCGGGATAGATACGCAGTATTTT. Translated, it gives CASREGGIDTQYF.

The chain employs TRBV21-1 and TRBJ1-5; TRBD1 is the table's D call and was not checked against the DNA. TRBV21-1 is listed as a pseudogene. The CDR3 totals 16 residues. The CDR3 DNA sequence: TGTGCCAGCAGCAACATGCGACAGGGCAGCAATCAGCCCCAGCATTTT. Residues: CASSNMRQGSNQPQHF.

The CDR3 DNA is TGCGCCAGCGGACCGGCGGACGCAGGGGGGGAGCAGTTCTTC. Amino acid sequence: CASGPADAGGEQFF. This rearrangement joins TRBV4-1 to TRBJ2-1; possible D gene TRBD1, 7 bases. In germline, CDR1 is MGHRA, CDR2 YSYEKL. This CDR3 contains 14 residues. Trimming shortened V by 8 bases and J by 10 bases, and 21 bases separated the two germline ends.

V usage is TRBV7-2 and J usage is TRBJ2-7; TRBD2 might be the D (6 bases). Trimming took 5 bases from V and 3 from J, leaving 17 bases between them. Per germline, CDR1 SGHTA and CDR2 FQGNSA. The CDR3 extends over 15 amino acids. This CDR3 is CASSPGTGRFYEQYF. The CDR3 coding sequence is TGTGCCAGCAGCCCCGGGACGGGGAGGTTCTACGAGCAGTACTTC.

Turning to this clone: Other DNA sequences from this sample encode an identical CDR3 as well. This chain links TRBV7-9 with TRBJ2-7, with 7 bases aligning to TRBD1. The CDR3 is 15 residues long. The trim removed 5 bases at V and 2 bases at J, leaving 9 bases unmatched. The V gene's germline CDR1 is SEHNR and CDR2 FQNEAQ (reference sequence). The CDR3 here is CASSPPTGATYEQYF. The DNA for the CDR3 is TGTGCCAGCAGCCCTCCAACAGGGGCGACCTACGAGCAGTACTTC. The entire variable domain, with the rest obtained from reference TRBV7-9 and TRBJ2-7, is as follows: DTGVSQNPRHKITKRGQNVTFRCDPISEHNRLYWYRQTLGQGPEFLTYFQNEAQLEKSRLLSDRFSAERPKGSFSTLEIQRTEQGDSAMYLCASSPPTGATYEQYFGPGTRLTVT.

With respect to this clone: At one end the junction does not follow the germline gene, possibly because of a read error. J is TRBJ2-2 and V is TRBV5-4; 14 bases align to TRBD2. The germline CDR1 and CDR2 sequences are SGHNT and YYREEE (reference sequence). This CDR3 has 20 amino acids. The CDR3 protein is CASSLGLAGGPLANTRELFF. The DNA of the CDR3 is TGTGCCAGCAGCTTAGGACTAGCGGGGGGCCCCCTCGCGAACACCCGGGAGCTGTTTTTT.

The chain uses TRBV5-1 and TRBJ1-2; D is possibly TRBD1 (6 bases). The V gene's germline CDR1 is SGHRS and CDR2 YFSETQ. The CDR3 loop spans 15 amino acids. Trimming cost V 0 bases and J 4 bases, with 13 bases left between them. The CDR3 loop reads CASSLEQGASYGYTF. CDR3 DNA sequence: TGCGCCAGCAGCTTGGAACAGGGTGCTTCCTATGGCTACACCTTC.

This chain links TRBV19 with TRBJ1-2, with TRBD1 matching 7 bases. This CDR3 is built from 18 residues. V shed 7 bases and J 4 bases; nucleotides not matched to a gene: 21. The germline CDR1 and CDR2 sequences are LNHDA and SQIVND (reference sequence). The CDR3 DNA sequence: TGTGCCAGTATTAGTATAGGGACAGATACCCCGTTTCTCTATGGCTACACCTTC. Residues: CASISIGTDTPFLYGYTF.

The V and J genes are TRBV4-2 and TRBJ2-1, with 9 nucleotides matching TRBD2. CDR1 and CDR2 (germline): LGHNA, YNFKEQ. The CDR3 sequence is 15 residues long. Unmatched junction bases numbered 8, after V lost 3 bases and J lost 8 bases. The CDR3 sequence: CASSHQAGGRDEQFF. In DNA, the CDR3 is TGTGCCAGCAGCCACCAAGCGGGGGGAAGGGATGAGCAGTTCTTC.

J is TRBJ2-1 and V is TRBV30; 7 bases align to TRBD2. The J segment lost 2 bases and the V segment lost 5 bases, leaving 3 bases of the junction unmatched. The CDR3 spans 13 residues. Germline V gene lookup returns CDR1 GTSNPN and CDR2 SVGIG (reference sequence). For the CDR3, the DNA is TGTGCCTGGGCTAGCGGCACCTACAATGAGCAGTTCTTC. Translation: CAWASGTYNEQFF.

This chain connects TRBV5-4 to TRBJ2-3; 10 bases agree with TRBD2. This CDR3 has 15 residues. J gave up 4 bases and V 5 bases, and 7 bases lay outside the gene matches. The V gene's germline CDR1 is SGHNT and CDR2 YYREEE (reference sequence). In nucleotides, the CDR3 is TGTGCCAGCAGTTCAGCGGGAGGGCCCCCAGATACGCAGTATTTT. Translating it yields CASSSAGGPPDTQYF.